This entry is about one T cell receptor (beta chain). Its antigen remains unknown. The trim removed 6 bases at V and 7 bases at J, leaving 8 bases unmatched. The CDR3 consists of 14 residues. From germline, CDR1 is SGHRS and CDR2 YFSETQ. The entry originates in a study of cytomegalovirus exposure and HLA in healthy donors. Findings and limits, study-wide: Rare TCR sequences predominated, though certain public TCRs were found in many donors.

Measured with immunoSEQ multiplex PCR; TCRdb has only the in-frame clones, and not every one. The sample gives 150,000 to 200,000 clones, about 81% of which show up once; roughly 1.2% is in the top ten. These donors were members of the approximately 110-subject validation cohort, a group separate from the approximately 670-subject first cohort. The chain employs TRBV5-1 and TRBJ2-1; 9 nucleotides line up with TRBD1. Sequencing used PBMCs. The TCR sequence derives from a woman aged 25-40 years in good health and CMV-seronegative. The CDR3 DNA reads TGCGCCAGCATATCCGGGACAGGGTATAATGAGCAGTTCTTC. Translation: CASISGTGYNEQFF.